The next 23 T cell receptor beta chains were all read from a single sample in a study of OX40 agonist ivuxolimab in advanced cancers. Measured with immunoSEQ multiplex PCR; TCRdb has only the in-frame clones, and not every one. Of about 35,000 clones in the sample, approximately 90% were seen once. Sequencing was performed on CD4+ or CD8+ T cells sorted from blood, taken in a trial of the OX40 agonist ivuxolimab. Receptors were obtained from an adult with an advanced solid tumor such as melanoma, head and neck, liver or kidney cancer.

The chain combines TRBV15 with TRBJ2-7; D ambiguous. Deletions cut 3 bases from V and 2 bases from J, with 11 bases between. Germline loops: CDR1 LNHNV, CDR2 YYDKDF (reference sequence). The CDR3 extends over 14 amino acids. The CDR3 is CATSRMAETYEQYF. The CDR3, as DNA: TGTGCCACCAGCAGGATGGCGGAGACCTACGAGCAGTACTTC.

The chain recombines TRBV11-1 with TRBJ2-7; 8 bases are a match to TRBD2. This CDR3 is built from 14 residues. Germline CDR1 and CDR2: SGHAT and FQDESV (reference sequence). Unmatched junction bases numbered 9, after V lost 5 bases and J lost 6 bases. CDR3 nucleotides: TGTGCCAGCAGCCATAGCGGGGATAGAGGCGAGCAGTACTTC. It yields the protein CASSHSGDRGEQYF.

This chain links TRBV19 with TRBJ2-5; D may be TRBD2 (6 bases). Deletions cut 3 bases from V and 4 bases from J, with 9 bases between. Germline V lookup: CDR1 LNHDA, CDR2 SQIVND (reference sequence). The CDR3 is 13 amino acids. The CDR3, as DNA: TGTGCCAGTAGTATTTTGGGAGGAGAGACCCAGTACTTC. Translated: CASSILGGETQYF.

This chain links TRBV6-6 with TRBJ2-7, with 10 bases aligning to TRBD1. The J segment lost 3 bases and the V segment lost 8 bases, leaving 7 bases of the junction unmatched. The CDR3 contains 14 residues. Germline V gene sequence: CDR1 MNHNY, CDR2 SVGAGI (reference sequence). This CDR3 reads CASAGTGARYEQYF. The CDR3 nucleotides read TGTGCCAGCGCCGGGACAGGGGCACGCTACGAGCAGTACTTC.

This clone was seen only once. J is TRBJ2-7 and V is TRBV2, with D possibly being TRBD1 or TRBD2 (5 bases each). This CDR3 contains 14 residues. Germline V gene data show CDR1 as SNHLY and CDR2 as FYNNEI. V lost 8 bases, J lost 4 bases, and 18 bases lay in between. The CDR3 sequence: CASQGLRGPYEQYF. The CDR3 DNA reads TGTGCCAGCCAGGGTTTGAGGGGACCTTACGAGCAGTACTTC.

As to this clone: The junction and the germline gene differ at one end; a read error may be behind it. The same CDR3 is also encoded by other DNA sequences in this sample. The chain couples TRBV7-9 to TRBJ1-3; D uncertain. CDR3 length: 13 residues. CDR1 and CDR2 from the germline V gene are SEHNR and FQNEAQ (reference sequence). Written as DNA, the CDR3 is TGCGCCAGCAGCCCTCTAGGTGGAAACACCATATATTTT. The encoded protein is CASSPLGGNTIYF.

The J gene is TRBJ2-7, the V gene TRBV27; D is perhaps TRBD1 (6 bases). Trimming stripped 3 bases from V and 3 bases from J, with 12 bases between. This CDR3 has 14 residues. Germline V lookup: CDR1 MNHEY, CDR2 SMNVEV (reference sequence). CDR3 bases: TGTGCCAGCAGTTTTGGCAGGGGAGACTACGAGCAGTACTTC. This encodes CASSFGRGDYEQYF.

The chain combines TRBV13 with TRBJ2-4, with D possibly TRBD2 on 5 matching bases. Germline V gene lookup returns CDR1 PRHDT and CDR2 FYEKMQ (reference sequence). This CDR3 is 12 amino acids long. V was clipped by 4 bases and J by 6 bases, with 7 bases between them. As DNA, the CDR3 is TGTGCCAGCAGCTACAGCGGAAACATTCAGTACTTC. Translated: CASSYSGNIQYF.

A single count supports this clone. This sequence joins TRBV9 and TRBJ1-4, with D unclear. Trimming left V 0 bases short and J 6 bases short, with 12 bases between. Germline V gene lookup returns CDR1 SGDLS and CDR2 YYNGEE. The length of the CDR3 is 15 residues. The CDR3 DNA is TGTGCCAGCAGCGTAGGTGGAGGACCGGATGAAAAACTGTTTTTT. It translates to CASSVGGGPDEKLFF.

The genes are TRBV13 and TRBJ2-7, with TRBD1 matching 7 bases. The CDR3 totals 14 residues. With V trimmed by 8 bases and J by 5 bases, 12 bases remained unmatched. Germline CDR1 is PRHDT and CDR2 is FYEKMQ (reference sequence). The CDR3 sequence: CASAHSDRDHEQYF. Here the CDR3 DNA reads TGTGCCAGCGCTCACTCCGACAGGGATCACGAGCAGTACTTC.

This chain joins TRBV19 and TRBJ2-1, with a tentative D call TRBD2 (5 bases). V was clipped by 1 base and J by 10 bases, with 14 bases between them. The CDR3 covers 14 residues. Germline values: CDR1 LNHDA, CDR2 SQIVND (reference sequence). The CDR3 coding sequence is TGTGCCAGTAGTATAGCGGCTAGCTTGGGGGAGCAGTTCTTC. It is translated as CASSIAASLGEQFF.

For this clone: A read error may account for a junction end that differs from germline. The rearrangement links TRBV7-9 to TRBJ1-1; 10 bases match TRBD1. Germline assignment: CDR1 SEHNR and CDR2 FQNEAQ (reference sequence). This CDR3 has 11 residues. The CDR3 region is CASSRGQGEIF. The CDR3 DNA follows: TGTGCCAGCAGCCGAGGACAGGGGGAGATCTTT.

The chain links TRBV7-9 to TRBJ2-2; D is unresolved. The CDR3 loop spans 18 amino acids. Germline CDR1 reads SEHNR; CDR2 reads FQNEAQ (reference sequence). V was clipped by 1 base and J by 3 bases, with 18 bases between them. The CDR3 DNA is TGTGCCAGCAGCTTAGTCCGTCAGTTAATCACGGACACCGGGGAGCTGTTTTTT. Protein product: CASSLVRQLITDTGELFF.

The V and J genes are TRBV28 and TRBJ2-1; 10 bases agree with TRBD2. The CDR3 runs 16 residues. Germline trimming cut 2 bases from V and 4 bases from J; bases unmatched to any gene: 5. Germline lookup yields CDR1 MDHEN and CDR2 SYDVKM. The CDR3 spells CASSLGLAGVYNEQFF. CDR3 in DNA: TGTGCCAGCAGTTTAGGCCTAGCGGGAGTTTACAATGAGCAGTTCTTC.

The chain couples TRBV4-2 to TRBJ2-7, with D tentatively TRBD2 (6 bases). The germline V gene encodes CDR1 LGHNA and CDR2 YNFKEQ. V lost 4 bases, J lost 2 bases, and 15 bases lay in between. The CDR3 is 15 amino acids. CDR3 nucleotides: TGTGCCAGCAGCCCCGGAGTCTCGGGAGCCTACGAGCAGTACTTC. Its protein is CASSPGVSGAYEQYF.

This clone appeared a single time. The chain employs TRBV5-1 and TRBJ2-7; D is possibly TRBD1 or TRBD2 (5 bases each). The germline gives CDR1 SGHRS, CDR2 YFSETQ. V lost 0 bases to trimming and J lost 9 bases, with 25 bases between them. The CDR3 covers 17 residues. CDR3 in amino acids: CASSLVALGQGVVVQYF. CDR3 in DNA: TGCGCCAGCAGCTTGGTTGCCCTGGGTCAGGGAGTCGTAGTGCAGTACTTC.

The chain carries TRBV11-3 and TRBJ2-1; a possible D gene is TRBD1 (6 bases). The V gene's germline CDR1 is SGHNT and CDR2 YENEEA. The V gene lost 5 bases and the J gene lost 8 bases, with 13 bases spanning the gap. The CDR3 sequence is 13 residues long. In DNA form, the CDR3 reads TGTGCCAGCAGCCTATACAGGGTCGATGAGCAGTTCTTC. The encoded protein is CASSLYRVDEQFF.

The chain recombines TRBV10-3 with TRBJ2-5, with TRBD1 identical over 8 bases. The junction had 7 bases not matched to a gene; V was cut back by 0 bases and J by 4 bases. Germline CDR1 reads ENHRY; CDR2 reads SYGVKD. The CDR3 contains 16 residues. CDR3 amino acids: CAISESVTGVGETQYF. The CDR3 bases are TGTGCCATCAGTGAGTCCGTGACAGGGGTCGGAGAGACCCAGTACTTC.

This chain links TRBV13 with TRBJ1-1, with TRBD1 as a possible D gene (5 bases). Per the germline V gene, CDR1 is PRHDT and CDR2 is FYEKMQ (reference sequence). Trimming removed 5 bases from V and 0 bases from J, with 13 bases in between. The CDR3 extends over 15 amino acids. The CDR3 loop is CASSTGPKLNTEAFF. The CDR3 nucleotides are TGTGCCAGCAGCACAGGCCCCAAACTGAACACTGAAGCTTTCTTT.

This chain uses TRBV9 with TRBJ2-1; 11 bases agree with TRBD2. V lost 0 bases and J lost 8; bases outside the gene matches: 13. The germline V gene has CDR1 SGDLS and CDR2 YYNGEE. The CDR3 extends over 18 amino acids. CDR3 residues: CASSVAQTSGSTVDEQFF. CDR3 sequence (DNA): TGTGCCAGCAGCGTAGCGCAAACTAGCGGGAGTACGGTGGATGAGCAGTTCTTC.

This clone was counted between two and nine times. The V call is TRBV7-2, the J call TRBJ2-6; the match to TRBD1 covers 7 bases. V shed 1 base, J shed 3 bases, and the junction held 6 bases outside the gene matches. The CDR3 length is 17 residues. Germline CDR1 reads SGHTA; CDR2 reads FQGNSA. The CDR3, as DNA: TGTGCCAGCAGCTTAGGCCAGGGGGTTGGTGGGGCCAACGTCCTGACTTTC. Translating gives CASSLGQGVGGANVLTF.

The V gene is TRBV6-5, the J gene TRBJ2-1, with D unresolved. The CDR3 consists of 11 residues. V was cut by 0 bases and J by 7 bases, with 1 base left in between. Germline CDR1 MNHEY, CDR2 SVGAGI. Here the CDR3 DNA reads TGTGCCAGCAGTTACTCGAATGAGCAGTTCTTC. It yields the protein CASSYSNEQFF.

This clone came up once. The gene calls are TRBV19 and TRBJ2-1; 7 bases are shared with TRBD2. The length of the CDR3 is 16 residues. Looked up from germline, CDR1 is LNHDA and CDR2 is SQIVND (reference sequence). V was pared by 3 bases and J by 10 bases, with 15 bases of the junction left unmatched. The CDR3 bases are TGTGCCAGTAGTATCGGGGCTAGCGGAGATCTCCGGGAGCAGTTCTTC. Protein sequence: CASSIGASGDLREQFF.